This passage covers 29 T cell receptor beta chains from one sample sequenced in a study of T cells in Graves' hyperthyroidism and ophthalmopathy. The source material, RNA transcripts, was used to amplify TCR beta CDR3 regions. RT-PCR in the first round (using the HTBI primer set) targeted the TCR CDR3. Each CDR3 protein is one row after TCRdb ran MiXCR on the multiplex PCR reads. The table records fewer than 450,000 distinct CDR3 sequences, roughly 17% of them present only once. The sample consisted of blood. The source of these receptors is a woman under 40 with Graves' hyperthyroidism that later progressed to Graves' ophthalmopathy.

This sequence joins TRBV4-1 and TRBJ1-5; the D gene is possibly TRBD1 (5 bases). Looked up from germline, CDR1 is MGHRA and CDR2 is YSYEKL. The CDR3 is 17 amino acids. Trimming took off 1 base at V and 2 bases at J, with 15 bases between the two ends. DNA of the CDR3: TGCGCCAGCAGCCAAGGGGCCGGACGAGGGGGCAATCAGCCCCAGCATTTT. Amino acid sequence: CASSQGAGRGGNQPQHF.

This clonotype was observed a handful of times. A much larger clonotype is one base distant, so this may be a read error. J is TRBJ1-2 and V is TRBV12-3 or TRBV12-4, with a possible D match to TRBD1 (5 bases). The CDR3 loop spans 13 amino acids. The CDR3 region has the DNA TGTGCCTGCAGTTTGGGACCGTCCTATGGCTACACCTTC. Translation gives CACSLGPSYGYTF.

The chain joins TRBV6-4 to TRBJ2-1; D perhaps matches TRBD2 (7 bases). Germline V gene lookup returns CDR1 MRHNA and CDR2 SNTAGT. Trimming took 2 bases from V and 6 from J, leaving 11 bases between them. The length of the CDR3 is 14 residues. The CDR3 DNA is TGTGCCAGCAGTGACGGGGGGGCTTCCAATGAGCAGTTCTTC. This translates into CASSDGGASNEQFF.

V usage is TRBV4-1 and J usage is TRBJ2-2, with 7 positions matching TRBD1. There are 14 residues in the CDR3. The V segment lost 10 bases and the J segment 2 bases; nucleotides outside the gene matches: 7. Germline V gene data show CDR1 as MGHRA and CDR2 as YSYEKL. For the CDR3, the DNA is TGCGCCACCCTAGGGGACAGAAACACCGGGGAGCTGTTTTTT. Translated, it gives CATLGDRNTGELFF.

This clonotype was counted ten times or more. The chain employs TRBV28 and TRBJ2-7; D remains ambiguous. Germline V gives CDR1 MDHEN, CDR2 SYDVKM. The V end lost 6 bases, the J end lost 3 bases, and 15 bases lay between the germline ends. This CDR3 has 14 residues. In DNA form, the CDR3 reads TGTGCCAGCAGCTCCCCTCTTTTGGACTACGAGCAGTACTTC. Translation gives CASSSPLLDYEQYF.

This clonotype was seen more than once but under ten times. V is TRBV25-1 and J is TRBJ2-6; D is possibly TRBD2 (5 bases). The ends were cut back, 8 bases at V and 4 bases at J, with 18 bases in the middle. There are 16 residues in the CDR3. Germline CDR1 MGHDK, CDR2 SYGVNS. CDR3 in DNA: TGTGCCAGCGGGCGATCGGGAATCGCAGGGGCCAACGTCCTGACTTTC. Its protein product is CASGRSGIAGANVLTF.

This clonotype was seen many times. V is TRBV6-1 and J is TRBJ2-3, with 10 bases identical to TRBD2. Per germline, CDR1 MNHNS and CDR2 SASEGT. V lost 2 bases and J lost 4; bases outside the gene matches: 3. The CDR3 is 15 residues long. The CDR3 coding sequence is TGTGCCAGCAGTGAAATAGCGGGAGGACCAGATACGCAGTATTTT. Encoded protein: CASSEIAGGPDTQYF.

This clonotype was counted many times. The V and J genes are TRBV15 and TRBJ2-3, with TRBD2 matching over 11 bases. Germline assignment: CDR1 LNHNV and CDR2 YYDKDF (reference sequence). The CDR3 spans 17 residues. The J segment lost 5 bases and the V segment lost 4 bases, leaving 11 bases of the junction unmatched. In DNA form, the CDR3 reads TGTGCCACCAGCACCCTAGGATTAGCGGGGGGGCGAGATACGCAGTATTTT. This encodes CATSTLGLAGGRDTQYF.

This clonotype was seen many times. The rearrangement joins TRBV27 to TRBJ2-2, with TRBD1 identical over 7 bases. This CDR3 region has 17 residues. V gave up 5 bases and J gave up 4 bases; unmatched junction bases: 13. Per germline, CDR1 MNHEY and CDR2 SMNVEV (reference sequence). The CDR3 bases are TGTGCCAGCAGTACGTACAGGGGTCGTTCCCTCACCGGGGAGCTGTTTTTT. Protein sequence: CASSTYRGRSLTGELFF.

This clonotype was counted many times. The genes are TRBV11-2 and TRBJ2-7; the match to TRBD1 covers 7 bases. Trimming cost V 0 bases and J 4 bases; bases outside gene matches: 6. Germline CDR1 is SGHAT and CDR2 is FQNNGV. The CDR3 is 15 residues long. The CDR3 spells CASSLDLGQTYEQYF. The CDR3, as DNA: TGTGCCAGCAGCTTAGATTTGGGACAGACTTACGAGCAGTACTTC. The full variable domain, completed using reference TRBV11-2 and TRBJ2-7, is EAGVAQSPRYKIIEKRQSVAFWCNPISGHATLYWYQQILGQGPKLLIQFQNNGVVDDSQLPKDRFSAERLKGVDSTLKIQPAKLEDSAVYLCASSLDLGQTYEQYFGPGTRLTVT.

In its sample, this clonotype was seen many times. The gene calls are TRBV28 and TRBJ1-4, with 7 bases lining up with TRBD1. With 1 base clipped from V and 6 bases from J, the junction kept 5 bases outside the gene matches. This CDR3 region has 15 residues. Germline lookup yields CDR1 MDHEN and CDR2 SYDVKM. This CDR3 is CASSLSAGGDEKLFF. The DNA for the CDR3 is TGTGCCAGCAGTTTATCGGCAGGGGGAGATGAAAAACTGTTTTTT. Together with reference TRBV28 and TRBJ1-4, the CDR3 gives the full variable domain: DVKVTQSSRYLVKRTGEKVFLECVQDMDHENMFWYRQDPGLGLRLIYFSYDVKMKEKGDIPEGYSVSREKKERFSLILESASTNQTSMYLCASSLSAGGDEKLFFGSGTQLSVL.

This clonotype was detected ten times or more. In DNA, the CDR3 is TGTGCCAGCAGTGACTCGACAGGTTCCTACAATGAGCAGTTCTTC. Protein sequence: CASSDSTGSYNEQFF. The chain recombines TRBV6-4 with TRBJ2-1; a possible D gene is TRBD1 (6 bases). Between the trimmed V and J ends, which lost 0 bases and 1 base, there was a span of 7 bases. The CDR3 has 15 residues. Germline CDR1 reads MRHNA; CDR2 reads SNTAGT.

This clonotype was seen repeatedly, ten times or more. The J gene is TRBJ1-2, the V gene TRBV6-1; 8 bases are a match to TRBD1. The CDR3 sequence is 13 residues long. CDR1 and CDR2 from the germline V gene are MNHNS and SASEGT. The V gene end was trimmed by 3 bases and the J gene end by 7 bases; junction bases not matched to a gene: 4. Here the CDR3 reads CASSDRGRGGYTF. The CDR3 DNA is TGTGCCAGCAGTGACAGGGGGCGCGGTGGCTACACCTTC.

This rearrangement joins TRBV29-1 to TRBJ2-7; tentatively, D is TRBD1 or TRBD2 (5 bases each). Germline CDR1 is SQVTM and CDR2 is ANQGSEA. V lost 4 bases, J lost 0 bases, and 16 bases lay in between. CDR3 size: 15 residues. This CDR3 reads CSVGPGTLGSYEQYF. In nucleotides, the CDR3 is TGCAGCGTTGGCCCCGGGACGCTTGGCTCCTACGAGCAGTACTTC.

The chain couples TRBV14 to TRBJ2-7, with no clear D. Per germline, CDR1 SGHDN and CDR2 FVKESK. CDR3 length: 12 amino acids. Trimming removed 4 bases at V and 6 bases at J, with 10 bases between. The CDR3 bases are TGTGCCAGCAGCCGAGCAACGGCCGAGCAGTACTTC. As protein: CASSRATAEQYF.

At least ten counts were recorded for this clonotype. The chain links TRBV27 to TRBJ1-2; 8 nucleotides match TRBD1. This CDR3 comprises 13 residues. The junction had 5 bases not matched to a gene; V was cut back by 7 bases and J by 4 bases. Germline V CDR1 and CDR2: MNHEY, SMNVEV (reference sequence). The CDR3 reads CASKLDRGYGYTF. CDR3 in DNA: TGTGCCAGCAAACTCGACAGGGGCTATGGCTACACCTTC.

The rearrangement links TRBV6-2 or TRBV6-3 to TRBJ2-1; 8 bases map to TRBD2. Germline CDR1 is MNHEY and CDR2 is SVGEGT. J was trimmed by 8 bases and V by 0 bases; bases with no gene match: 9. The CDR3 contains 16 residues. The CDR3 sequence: CASSYSTRSAGDEQFF. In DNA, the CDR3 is TGTGCCAGCAGTTACTCCACTCGTTCAGCGGGAGATGAGCAGTTCTTC.

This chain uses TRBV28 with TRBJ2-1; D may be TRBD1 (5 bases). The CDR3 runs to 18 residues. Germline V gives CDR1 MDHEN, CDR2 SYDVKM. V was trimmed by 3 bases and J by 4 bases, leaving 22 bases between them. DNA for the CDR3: TGTGCCAGCAGTTTGCTAGTTGGTGGCAGGGATCGATACAATGAGCAGTTCTTC. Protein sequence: CASSLLVGGRDRYNEQFF.

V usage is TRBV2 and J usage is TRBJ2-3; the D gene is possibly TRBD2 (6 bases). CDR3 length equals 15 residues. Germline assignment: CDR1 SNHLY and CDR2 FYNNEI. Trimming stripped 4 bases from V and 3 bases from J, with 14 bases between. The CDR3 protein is CASSARLVTTDTQYF. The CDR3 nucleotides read TGTGCCAGCAGTGCCCGACTAGTAACGACAGATACGCAGTATTTT.

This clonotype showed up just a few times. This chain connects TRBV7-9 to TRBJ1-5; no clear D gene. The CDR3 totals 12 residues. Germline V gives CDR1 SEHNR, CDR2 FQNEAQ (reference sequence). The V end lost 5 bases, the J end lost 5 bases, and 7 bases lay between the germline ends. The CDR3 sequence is CASSAEDQPQHF. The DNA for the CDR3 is TGTGCCAGCAGCGCGGAGGATCAGCCCCAGCATTTT.

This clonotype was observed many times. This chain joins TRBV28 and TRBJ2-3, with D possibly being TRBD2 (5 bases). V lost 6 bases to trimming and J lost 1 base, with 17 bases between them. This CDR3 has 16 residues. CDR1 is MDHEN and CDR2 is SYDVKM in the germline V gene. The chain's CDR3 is CASREELGRGTDTQYF. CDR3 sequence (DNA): TGTGCCAGCAGGGAAGAACTAGGTCGAGGCACAGATACGCAGTATTTT.

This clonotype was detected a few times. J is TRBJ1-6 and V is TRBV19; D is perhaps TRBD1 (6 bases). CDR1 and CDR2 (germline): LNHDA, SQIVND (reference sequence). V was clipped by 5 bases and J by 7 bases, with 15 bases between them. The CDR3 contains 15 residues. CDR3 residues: CASSYQGSGNSPLHF. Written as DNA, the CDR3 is TGTGCCAGTAGTTACCAGGGGTCCGGGAATTCACCCCTCCACTTT.

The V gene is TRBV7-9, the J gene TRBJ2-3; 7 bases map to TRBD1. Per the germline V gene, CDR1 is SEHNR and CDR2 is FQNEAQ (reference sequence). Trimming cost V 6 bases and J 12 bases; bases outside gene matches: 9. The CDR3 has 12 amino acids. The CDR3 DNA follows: TGTGCCAGCAGGCACGGGACAGCGACCCAGTATTTT. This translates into CASRHGTATQYF.

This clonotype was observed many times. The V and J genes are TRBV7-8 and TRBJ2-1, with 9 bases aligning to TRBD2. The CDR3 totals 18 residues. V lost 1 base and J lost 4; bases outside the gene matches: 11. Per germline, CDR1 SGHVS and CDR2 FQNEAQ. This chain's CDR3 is CASSLGGTSRAEYNEQFF. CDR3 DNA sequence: TGTGCCAGCAGCTTAGGCGGGACTAGCAGGGCGGAGTACAATGAGCAGTTCTTC.

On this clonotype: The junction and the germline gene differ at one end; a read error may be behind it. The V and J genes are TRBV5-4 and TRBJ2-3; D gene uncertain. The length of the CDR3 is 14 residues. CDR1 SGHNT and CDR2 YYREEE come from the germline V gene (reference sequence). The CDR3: CVSSDPGRTDTQYF. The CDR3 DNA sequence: TGTGTCAGCAGCGATCCGGGTCGCACAGATACGCAGTATTTT.

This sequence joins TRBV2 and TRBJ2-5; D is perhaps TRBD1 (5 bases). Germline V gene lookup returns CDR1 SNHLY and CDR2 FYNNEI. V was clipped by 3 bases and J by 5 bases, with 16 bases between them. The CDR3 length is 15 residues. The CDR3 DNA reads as TGTGCCAGCAGTGACCAGGGCCTGACGGTTGAGACCCAGTACTTC. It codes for CASSDQGLTVETQYF. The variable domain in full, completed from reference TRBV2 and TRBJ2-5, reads EPEVTQTPSHQVTQMGQEVILRCVPISNHLYFYWYRQILGQKVEFLVSFYNNEISEKSEIFDDQFSVERPDGSNFTLKIRSTKLEDSAMYFCASSDQGLTVETQYFGPGTRLLVL.

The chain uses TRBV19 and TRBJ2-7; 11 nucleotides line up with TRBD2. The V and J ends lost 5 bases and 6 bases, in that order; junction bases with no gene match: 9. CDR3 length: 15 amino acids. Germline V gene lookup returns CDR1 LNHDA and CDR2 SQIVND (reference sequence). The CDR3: CASSEMTSGNSEQYF. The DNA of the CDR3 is TGTGCCAGTAGTGAAATGACTAGCGGGAATAGCGAGCAGTACTTC. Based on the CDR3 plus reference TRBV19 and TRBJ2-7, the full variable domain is DGGITQSPKYLFRKEGQNVTLSCEQNLNHDAMYWYRQDPGQGLRLIYYSQIVNDFQKGDIAEGYSVSREKKESFPLTVTSAQKNPTAFYLCASSEMTSGNSEQYFGPGTRLTVT.

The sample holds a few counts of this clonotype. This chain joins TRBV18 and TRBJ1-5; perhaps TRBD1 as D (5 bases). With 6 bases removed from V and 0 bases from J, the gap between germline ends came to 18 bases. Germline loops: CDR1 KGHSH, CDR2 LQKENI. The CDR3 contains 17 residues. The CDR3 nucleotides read TGTGCCAGCTCGGACACCTATCGAGTTGATAGCAATCAGCCCCAGCATTTT. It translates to CASSDTYRVDSNQPQHF.

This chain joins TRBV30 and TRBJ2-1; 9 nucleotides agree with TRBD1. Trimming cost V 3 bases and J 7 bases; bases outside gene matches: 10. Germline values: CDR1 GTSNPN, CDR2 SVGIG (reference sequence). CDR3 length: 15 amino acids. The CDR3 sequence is CAWSSGTGSWNEQFF. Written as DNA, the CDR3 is TGTGCCTGGAGCAGCGGGACAGGGAGTTGGAATGAGCAGTTCTTC.